This T cell receptor (beta chain) was captured in a study of CD8+ T cells in alopecia areata. At the level of the study: Those patients who were treated received oral tofacitinib, which was given at 5 to 10 mg twice daily for moderate-to-severe alopecia areata.

The sample's treatment: oral pan-JAK inhibitor, 5-10 mg twice daily. The study team obtained lesional scalp punch biopsies and peripheral blood from alopecia areata patients. Trimming took off 4 bases at V and 0 bases at J, with 10 bases between the two ends. This CDR3 has 15 residues. From germline, CDR1 is GTSNPN and CDR2 SVGIG (reference sequence). As to this clone: Antigen unknown.

Findings of the study overall: Persistence of many expanded lesional clones was seen in scalp and blood during tofacitinib.

It was cDNA, reverse transcribed from extracted RNA, that served as the sequencing template. The assay was immunoSEQ multiplex PCR, and TCRdb's table has in-frame clones only and misses some. In the table there are 150,000 to 200,000 clones, approximately 57% of which are singletons. The clonotype comes from a human donor with alopecia areata. The specimen comprised CD4+ T cells sorted from blood, sampled at week 24, from a patient treated with tofacitinib. The V and J genes are TRBV30 and TRBJ1-6; the D is unclear. CDR3 protein: CAWKDGTSYNSPLHF. The CDR3 nucleotides read TGTGCCTGGAAGGACGGAACCTCCTATAATTCACCCCTCCACTTT.